The 4 T cell receptor beta chains presented below share a single source sample, sequenced in a study of T cell responses to AZD1222 COVID-19 vaccine. The method was immunoSEQ multiplex PCR; TCRdb's version includes in-frame clones alone and lacks a portion of them. The sample has roughly 180,000 clones, around 86% seen once. Sequencing used peripheral blood, obtained on day 0 of MenACWY control vaccination. The receptor source for this set is an adult in good health.

The genes are TRBV11-3 and TRBJ2-7; perhaps TRBD1 as D (7 bases). Germline V gene sequence: CDR1 SGHNT, CDR2 YENEEA. V dropped 5 bases and J dropped 0 bases, with 26 bases sitting between them. CDR3 length: 19 residues. CDR3 coding DNA: TGTGCCAGCAGCCCCGGGACAGCAGGAGGGACGCGGAGCTCCTACGAGCAGTACTTC. It codes for CASSPGTAGGTRSSYEQYF. The full variable domain, in which reference TRBV11-3 and TRBJ2-7 provide the parts outside the CDR3, is EAGVVQSPRYKIIEKKQPVAFWCNPISGHNTLYWYLQNLGQGPELLIRYENEEAVDDSQLPKDRFSAERLKGVDSTLKIQPAELGDSAVYLCASSPGTAGGTRSSYEQYFGPGTRLTVT.

CDR3 DNA sequence: TGTGCCAGCTCTGTCCAGGGGGCTGATTCACCCCTCCACTTT. It specifies CASSVQGADSPLHF. The V call is TRBV9, the J call TRBJ1-6, with 8 bases identical to TRBD1. CDR1 and CDR2 from the germline V gene are SGDLS and YYNGEE. J gave up 8 bases and V 7 bases, and 8 bases lay outside the gene matches. This CDR3 is built from 14 residues.

About this clone: Compared with germline, one end of the junction differs, possibly owing to a read error. V and J are TRBV7-7 and TRBJ2-7; 7 nucleotides line up with TRBD2. The CDR3 extends over 12 amino acids. Germline V gives CDR1 SSHAT, CDR2 FNYEAQ (reference sequence). CDR3: CASTAGRIEQYF. The CDR3 nucleotides are TGTGCTAGCACGGCCGGGAGGATCGAGCAGTACTTC.

This clone appeared a few times. The chain recombines TRBV27 with TRBJ1-1; the D gene is possibly TRBD1 (6 bases). Germline CDR1 is MNHEY and CDR2 is SMNVEV (reference sequence). Trimming removed 6 bases at V and 4 bases at J, with 18 bases between. This CDR3 has 15 amino acids. The CDR3 protein is CASSKGGGGSTEAFF. CDR3 DNA sequence: TGTGCCAGCAGCAAGGGAGGGGGGGGGAGCACTGAAGCTTTCTTT.